These 6 T cell receptor beta chains originate from one sample sequenced in a study of blood T cell repertoires in COVID-19 (dated by TCRdb to the early 2020s). Library preparation was by the immunoSEQ multiplex PCR assay. TCRdb limited this immuneACCESS table to in-frame rearrangements with V and J called. A share of clones is missing; checked studies link under half to unresolved V genes, and the rest is unexplained. For this sample there are 150,000 or so clones; more than 65% appear just once. The ten largest clonotypes hold about 5.3% of the sample. The source material was PBMCs or T cells enriched from blood (not recorded which). The source of these receptors is a woman between 35 and 50 years old with acute COVID-19.

The CDR3 nucleotides read TGTGCCAGCTCACCGTCCTTCTACAATGAGCAGTTCTTC. This translates into CASSPSFYNEQFF. The J gene is TRBJ2-1, the V gene TRBV18; no clear D. Germline V gene sequence: CDR1 KGHSH, CDR2 LQKENI. Trimming pared 3 bases from V and 3 bases from J, leaving 6 bases between. This CDR3 contains 13 residues.

This clone showed up just once. The chain is built from TRBV20-1 and TRBJ2-5, with 7 bases aligning to TRBD2. The CDR3 is made up of 11 amino acids. With V trimmed by 6 bases and J by 5 bases, 3 bases remained unmatched. The germline gives CDR1 DFQATT, CDR2 SNEGSKA (reference sequence). The CDR3 loop reads CSALLAETQYF. As DNA, the CDR3 is TGCAGTGCCTTACTAGCGGAGACCCAGTACTTC.

The V gene is TRBV19, the J gene TRBJ1-2, with 9 bases lining up with TRBD1. Trimming removed 7 bases from V and 2 bases from J; junction bases left unmatched: 5. This CDR3 spans 14 amino acids. Per the germline V gene, CDR1 is LNHDA and CDR2 is SQIVND (reference sequence). CDR3 amino acids: CASTRTGENYGYTF. CDR3 nucleotides: TGTGCCAGTACTCGGACAGGGGAAAACTATGGCTACACCTTC.

The V gene is TRBV28, the J gene TRBJ1-5; no definite D call. The CDR3 length is 12 residues. Germline V gene sequence: CDR1 MDHEN, CDR2 SYDVKM. V shed 6 bases and J shed 9 bases, with 12 bases lying between them. The CDR3 DNA is TGTGCCAGCAGGCGGGCCAGGCGGCCCCAGCATTTT. It is translated as CASRRARRPQHF.

This chain connects TRBV3-1 (or the pseudogene TRBV3-2) to TRBJ1-2, with D perhaps TRBD1 (6 bases). Germline CDR1 LGHDT, CDR2 YNNKEL (reference sequence). The V end was cut by 0 bases, the J end by 1 base, with 12 bases between. This CDR3 spans 16 amino acids. As DNA, the CDR3 is TGTGCCAGCAGCCAAGAGGCAAGGACAGATAACTATGGCTACACCTTC. Translated, it gives CASSQEARTDNYGYTF.

The rearrangement uses TRBV6-6 and TRBJ2-7; D is unresolved. V was shortened by 6 bases and J by 0 bases, with 15 bases between the two germline ends. This CDR3 has 15 amino acids. In germline, CDR1 is MNHNY, CDR2 SVGAGI (reference sequence). The CDR3 region is CASSQDSTLSYEQYV. The CDR3 DNA reads as TGTGCCAGCAGCCAAGACTCCACACTCTCCTACGAGCAGTACGTC.